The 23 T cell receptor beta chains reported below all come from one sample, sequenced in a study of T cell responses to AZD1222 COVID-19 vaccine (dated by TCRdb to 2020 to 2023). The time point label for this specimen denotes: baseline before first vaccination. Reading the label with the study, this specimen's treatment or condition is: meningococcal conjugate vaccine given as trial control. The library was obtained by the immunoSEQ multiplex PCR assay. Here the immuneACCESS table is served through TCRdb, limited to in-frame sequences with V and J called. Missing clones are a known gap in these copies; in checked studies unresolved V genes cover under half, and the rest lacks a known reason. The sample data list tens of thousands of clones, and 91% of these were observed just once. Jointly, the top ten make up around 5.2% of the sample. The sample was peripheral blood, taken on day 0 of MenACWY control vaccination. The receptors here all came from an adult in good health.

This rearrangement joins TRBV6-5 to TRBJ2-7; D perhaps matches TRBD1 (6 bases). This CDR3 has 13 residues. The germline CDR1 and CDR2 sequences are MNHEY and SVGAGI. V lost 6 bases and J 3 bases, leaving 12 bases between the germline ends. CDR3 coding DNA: TGTGCCAGCAGACGCGACAGGTTCTACGAGCAGTACTTC. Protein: CASRRDRFYEQYF.

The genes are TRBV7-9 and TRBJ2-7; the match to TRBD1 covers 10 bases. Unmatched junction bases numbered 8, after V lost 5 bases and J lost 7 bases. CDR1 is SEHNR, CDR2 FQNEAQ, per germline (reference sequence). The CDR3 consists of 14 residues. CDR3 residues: CASSTGTGAAEQYF. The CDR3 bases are TGTGCCAGCAGCACAGGGACAGGGGCGGCAGAGCAGTACTTC. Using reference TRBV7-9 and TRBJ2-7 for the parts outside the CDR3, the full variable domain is DTGVSQNPRHKITKRGQNVTFRCDPISEHNRLYWYRQTLGQGPEFLTYFQNEAQLEKSRLLSDRFSAERPKGSFSTLEIQRTEQGDSAMYLCASSTGTGAAEQYFGPGTRLTVT.

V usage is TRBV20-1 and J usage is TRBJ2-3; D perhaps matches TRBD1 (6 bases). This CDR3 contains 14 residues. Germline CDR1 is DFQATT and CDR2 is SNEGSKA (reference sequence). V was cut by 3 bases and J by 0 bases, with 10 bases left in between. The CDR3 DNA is TGCAGTGCTAGTTGGCAGGGGAGCACAGATACGCAGTATTTT. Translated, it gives CSASWQGSTDTQYF.

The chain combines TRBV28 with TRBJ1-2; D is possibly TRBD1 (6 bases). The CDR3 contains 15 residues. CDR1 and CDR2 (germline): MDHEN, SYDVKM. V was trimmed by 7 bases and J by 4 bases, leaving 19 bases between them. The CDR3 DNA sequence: TGTGCCAGCACTAAGGGGACATCGTTCTTCTATGGCTACACCTTC. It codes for CASTKGTSFFYGYTF.

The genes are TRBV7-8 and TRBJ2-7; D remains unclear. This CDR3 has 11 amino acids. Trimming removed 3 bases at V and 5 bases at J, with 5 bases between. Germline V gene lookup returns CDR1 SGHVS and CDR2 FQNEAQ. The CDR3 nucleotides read TGTGCCAGCAGCTTTCAGGACGAGCAGTACTTC. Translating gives CASSFQDEQYF.

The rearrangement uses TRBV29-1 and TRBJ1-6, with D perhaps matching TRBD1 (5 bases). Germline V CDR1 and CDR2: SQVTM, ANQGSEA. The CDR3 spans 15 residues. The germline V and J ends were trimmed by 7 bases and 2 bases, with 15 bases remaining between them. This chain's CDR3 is CSAKVGEAYNSPLHF. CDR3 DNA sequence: TGCAGCGCCAAGGTGGGGGAGGCCTATAATTCACCCCTCCACTTT.

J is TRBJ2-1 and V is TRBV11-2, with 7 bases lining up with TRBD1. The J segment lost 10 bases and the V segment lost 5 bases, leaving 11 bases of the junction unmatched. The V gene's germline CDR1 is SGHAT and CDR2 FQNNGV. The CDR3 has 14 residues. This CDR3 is CASSPGRGSVEQFF. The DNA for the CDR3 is TGTGCCAGCAGCCCAGGCAGGGGGAGCGTGGAGCAGTTCTTC.

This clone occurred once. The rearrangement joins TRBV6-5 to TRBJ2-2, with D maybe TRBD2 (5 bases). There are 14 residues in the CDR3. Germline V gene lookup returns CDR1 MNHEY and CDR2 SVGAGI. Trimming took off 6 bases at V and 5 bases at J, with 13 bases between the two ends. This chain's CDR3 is CASRVSGETGELFF. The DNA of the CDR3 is TGTGCCAGCAGAGTTTCCGGGGAAACCGGGGAGCTGTTTTTT.

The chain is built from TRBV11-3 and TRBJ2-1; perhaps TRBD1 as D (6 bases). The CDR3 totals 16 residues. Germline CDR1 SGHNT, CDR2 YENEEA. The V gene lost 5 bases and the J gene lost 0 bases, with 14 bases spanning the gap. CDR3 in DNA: TGTGCCAGCAGCCCCCCAGGGGCAATCTCCTACAATGAGCAGTTCTTC. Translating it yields CASSPPGAISYNEQFF.

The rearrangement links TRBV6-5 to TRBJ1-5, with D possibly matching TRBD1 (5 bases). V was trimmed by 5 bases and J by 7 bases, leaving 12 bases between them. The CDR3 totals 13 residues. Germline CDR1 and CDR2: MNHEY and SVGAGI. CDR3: CASSRGGRQPQHF. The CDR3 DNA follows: TGTGCCAGCAGTCGCGGGGGGAGGCAGCCCCAGCATTTT.

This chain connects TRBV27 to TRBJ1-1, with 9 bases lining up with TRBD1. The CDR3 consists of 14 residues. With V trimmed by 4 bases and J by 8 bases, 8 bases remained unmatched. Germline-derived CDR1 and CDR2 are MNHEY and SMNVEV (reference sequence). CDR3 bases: TGTGCCAGCAGTTCTAATTGGGACAGGGCAGAAGCTTTCTTT. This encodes CASSSNWDRAEAFF.

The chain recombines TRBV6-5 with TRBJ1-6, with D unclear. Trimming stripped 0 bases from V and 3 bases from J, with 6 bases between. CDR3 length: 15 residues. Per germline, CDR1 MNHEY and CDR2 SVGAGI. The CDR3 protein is CASSYSRGYNSPLHF. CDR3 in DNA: TGTGCCAGCAGTTACTCCCGGGGCTATAATTCACCCCTCCACTTT.

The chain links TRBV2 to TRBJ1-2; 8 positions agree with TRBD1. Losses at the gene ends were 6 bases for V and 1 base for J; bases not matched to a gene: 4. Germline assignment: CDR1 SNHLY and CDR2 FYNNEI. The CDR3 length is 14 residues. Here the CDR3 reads CASSQGQVNYGYTF. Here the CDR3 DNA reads TGTGCCAGCAGCCAGGGACAGGTTAACTATGGCTACACCTTC.

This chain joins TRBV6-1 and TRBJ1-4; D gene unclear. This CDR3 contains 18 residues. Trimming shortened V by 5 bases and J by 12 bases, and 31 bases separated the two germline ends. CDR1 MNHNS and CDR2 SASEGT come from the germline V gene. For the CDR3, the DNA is TGTGCCAGCAGTAAAGGGTTTTTTACCGCTATAAGTAGCCTCGAACTGTTTTTT. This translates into CASSKGFFTAISSLELFF.

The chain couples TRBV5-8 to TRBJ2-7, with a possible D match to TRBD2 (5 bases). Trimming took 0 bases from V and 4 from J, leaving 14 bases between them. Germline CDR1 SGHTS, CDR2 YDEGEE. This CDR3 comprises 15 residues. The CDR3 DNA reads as TGTGCCAGCAGCTTGGAACTAGGTACCGTGTACGAGCAGTACTTC. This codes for CASSLELGTVYEQYF.

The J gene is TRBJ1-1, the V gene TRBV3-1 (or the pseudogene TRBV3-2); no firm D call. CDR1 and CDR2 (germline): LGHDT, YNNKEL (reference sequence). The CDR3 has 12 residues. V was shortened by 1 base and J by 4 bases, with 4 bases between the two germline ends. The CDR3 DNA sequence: TGTGCCAGCAGCCAAGGTATCACTGAAGCTTTCTTT. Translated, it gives CASSQGITEAFF.

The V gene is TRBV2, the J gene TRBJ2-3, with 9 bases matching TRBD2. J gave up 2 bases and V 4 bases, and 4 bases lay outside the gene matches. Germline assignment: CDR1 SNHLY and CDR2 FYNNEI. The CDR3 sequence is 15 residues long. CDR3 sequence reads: CASSVGLATTDTQYF. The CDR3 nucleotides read TGTGCCAGCAGTGTTGGACTAGCGACCACAGATACGCAGTATTTT.

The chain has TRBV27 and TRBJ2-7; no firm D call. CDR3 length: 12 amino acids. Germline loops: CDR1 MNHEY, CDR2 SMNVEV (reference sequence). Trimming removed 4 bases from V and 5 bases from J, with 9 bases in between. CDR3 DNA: TGTGCCAGCAGTTCCTCCCTACACGAGCAGTACTTC. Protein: CASSSSLHEQYF.

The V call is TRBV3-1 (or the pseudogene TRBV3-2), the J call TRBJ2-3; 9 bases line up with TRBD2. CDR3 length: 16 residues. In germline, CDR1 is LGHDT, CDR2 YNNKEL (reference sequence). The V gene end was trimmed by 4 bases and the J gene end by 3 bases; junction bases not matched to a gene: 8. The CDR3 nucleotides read TGTGCCAGCAGCCCCCCGGGGCGGGGGGGTACAGATACGCAGTATTTT. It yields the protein CASSPPGRGGTDTQYF.

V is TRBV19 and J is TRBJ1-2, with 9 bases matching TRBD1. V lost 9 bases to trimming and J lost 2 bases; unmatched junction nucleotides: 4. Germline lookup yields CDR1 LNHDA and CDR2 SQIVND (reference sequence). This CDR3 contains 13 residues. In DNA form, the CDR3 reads TGTGCCAGCCGGGACAGGGCAAACTATGGCTACACCTTC. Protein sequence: CASRDRANYGYTF.

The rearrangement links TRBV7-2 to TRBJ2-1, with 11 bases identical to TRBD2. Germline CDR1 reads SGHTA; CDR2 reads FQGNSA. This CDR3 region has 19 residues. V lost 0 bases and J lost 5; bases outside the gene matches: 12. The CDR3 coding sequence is TGTGCCAGCAGCTTAGCAGGGGCATCACTAGCGGGGGAGAACAATGAGCAGTTCTTC. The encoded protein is CASSLAGASLAGENNEQFF.

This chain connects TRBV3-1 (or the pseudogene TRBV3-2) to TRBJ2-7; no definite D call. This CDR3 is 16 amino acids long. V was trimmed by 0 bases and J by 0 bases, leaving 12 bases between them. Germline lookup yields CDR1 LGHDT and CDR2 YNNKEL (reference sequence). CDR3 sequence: CASSQDADARSYEQYF. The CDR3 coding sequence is TGTGCCAGCAGCCAAGATGCCGATGCCCGCTCCTACGAGCAGTACTTC.

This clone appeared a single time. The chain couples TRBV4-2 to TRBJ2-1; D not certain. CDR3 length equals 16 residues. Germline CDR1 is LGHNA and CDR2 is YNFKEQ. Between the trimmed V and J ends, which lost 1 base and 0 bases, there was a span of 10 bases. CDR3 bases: TGTGCCAGCAGCCAAGCAGCTGCAAGCTCCTACAATGAGCAGTTCTTC. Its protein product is CASSQAAASSYNEQFF.